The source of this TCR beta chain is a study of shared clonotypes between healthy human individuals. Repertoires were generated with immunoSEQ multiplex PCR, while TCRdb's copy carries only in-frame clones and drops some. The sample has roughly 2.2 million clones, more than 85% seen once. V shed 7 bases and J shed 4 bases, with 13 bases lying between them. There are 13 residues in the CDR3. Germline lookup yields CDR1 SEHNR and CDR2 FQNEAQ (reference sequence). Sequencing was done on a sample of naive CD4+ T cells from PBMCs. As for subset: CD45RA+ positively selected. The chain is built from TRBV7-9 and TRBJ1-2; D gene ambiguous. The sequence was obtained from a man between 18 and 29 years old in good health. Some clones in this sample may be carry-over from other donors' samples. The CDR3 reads CASNRYESYGYTF. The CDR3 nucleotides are TGTGCCAGCAATCGATACGAATCCTATGGCTACACCTTC.